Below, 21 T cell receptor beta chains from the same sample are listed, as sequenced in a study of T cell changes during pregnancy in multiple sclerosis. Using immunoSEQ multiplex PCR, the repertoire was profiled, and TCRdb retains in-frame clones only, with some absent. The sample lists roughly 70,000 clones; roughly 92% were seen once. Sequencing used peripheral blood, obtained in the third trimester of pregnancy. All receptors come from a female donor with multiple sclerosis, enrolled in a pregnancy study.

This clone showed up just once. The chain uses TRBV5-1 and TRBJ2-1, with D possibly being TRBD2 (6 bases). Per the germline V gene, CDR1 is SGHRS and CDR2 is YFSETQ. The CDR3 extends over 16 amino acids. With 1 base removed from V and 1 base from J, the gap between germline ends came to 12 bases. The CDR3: CASSLMGGSSYNEQFF. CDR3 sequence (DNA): TGCGCCAGCAGCTTGATGGGGGGTAGTTCCTACAATGAGCAGTTCTTC. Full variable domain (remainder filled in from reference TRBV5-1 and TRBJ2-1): KAGVTQTPRYLIKTRGQQVTLSCSPISGHRSVSWYQQTPGQGLQFLFEYFSETQRNKGNFPGRFSGRQFSNSRSEMNVSTLELGDSALYLCASSLMGGSSYNEQFFGPGTRLTVL.

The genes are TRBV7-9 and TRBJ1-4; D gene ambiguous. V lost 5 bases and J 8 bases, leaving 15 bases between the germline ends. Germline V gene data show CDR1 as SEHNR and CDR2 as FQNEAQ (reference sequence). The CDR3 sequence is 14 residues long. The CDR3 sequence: CASSQWRDEEKLFF. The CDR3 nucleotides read TGTGCCAGCAGCCAGTGGAGGGATGAAGAAAAACTGTTTTTT.

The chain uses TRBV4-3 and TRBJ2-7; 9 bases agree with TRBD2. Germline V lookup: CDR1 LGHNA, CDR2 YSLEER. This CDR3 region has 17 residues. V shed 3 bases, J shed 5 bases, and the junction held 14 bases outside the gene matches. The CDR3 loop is CASSHPSTQGLANEQYF. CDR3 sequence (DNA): TGCGCCAGCAGCCACCCTTCCACCCAGGGACTAGCCAACGAGCAGTACTTC.

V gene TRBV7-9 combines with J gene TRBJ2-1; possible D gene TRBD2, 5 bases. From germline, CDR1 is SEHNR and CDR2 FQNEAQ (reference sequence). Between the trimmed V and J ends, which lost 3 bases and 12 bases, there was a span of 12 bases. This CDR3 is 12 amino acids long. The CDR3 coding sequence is TGTGCCAGCAGCTTGGCGGGCTGGGTGCAGTTCTTC. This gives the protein CASSLAGWVQFF.

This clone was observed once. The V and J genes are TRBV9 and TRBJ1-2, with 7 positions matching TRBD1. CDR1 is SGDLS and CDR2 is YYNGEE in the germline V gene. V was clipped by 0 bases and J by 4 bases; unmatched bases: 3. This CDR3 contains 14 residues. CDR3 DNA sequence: TGTGCCAGCAGCGTAGCGCCAGGGGGCTATGGCTACACCTTC. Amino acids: CASSVAPGGYGYTF.

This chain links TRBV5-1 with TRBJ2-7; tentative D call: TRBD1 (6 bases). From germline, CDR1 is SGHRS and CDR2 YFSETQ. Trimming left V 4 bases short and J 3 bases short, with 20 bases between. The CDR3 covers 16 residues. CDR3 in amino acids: CASSVPEAQGNYEQYF. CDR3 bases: TGCGCCAGCAGCGTCCCCGAGGCACAGGGCAACTACGAGCAGTACTTC.

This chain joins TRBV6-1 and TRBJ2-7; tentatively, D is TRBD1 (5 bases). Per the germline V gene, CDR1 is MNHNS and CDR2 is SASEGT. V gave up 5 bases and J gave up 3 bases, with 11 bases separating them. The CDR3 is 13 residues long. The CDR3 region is CASSSSGNYEQYF. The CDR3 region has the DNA TGTGCCAGCAGTAGCTCAGGGAACTACGAGCAGTACTTC.

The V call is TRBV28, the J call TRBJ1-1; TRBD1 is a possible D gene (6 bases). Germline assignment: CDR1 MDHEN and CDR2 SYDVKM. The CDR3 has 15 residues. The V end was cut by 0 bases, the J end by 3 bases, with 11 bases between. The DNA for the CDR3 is TGTGCCAGCAGTTTATGGGGGGAGGGGGACACTGAAGCTTTCTTT. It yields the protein CASSLWGEGDTEAFF.

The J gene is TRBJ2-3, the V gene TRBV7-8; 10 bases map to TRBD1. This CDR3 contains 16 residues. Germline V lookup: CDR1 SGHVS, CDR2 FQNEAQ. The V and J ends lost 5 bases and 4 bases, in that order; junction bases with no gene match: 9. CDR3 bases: TGTGCCAGCAGCCTCCGGGGGACAGGGGTGTCAGATACGCAGTATTTT. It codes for CASSLRGTGVSDTQYF. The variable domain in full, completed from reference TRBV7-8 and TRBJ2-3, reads GAGVSQSPRYKVAKRGQDVALRCDPISGHVSLFWYQQALGQGPEFLTYFQNEAQLDKSGLPSDRFFAERPEGSVSTLKIQRTQQEDSAVYLCASSLRGTGVSDTQYFGPGTRLTVL.

The CDR3 is CASSPDRVYGYTF. CDR3 nucleotides: TGTGCCAGCAGCCCGGACAGGGTCTATGGCTACACCTTC. The chain has TRBV6-1 and TRBJ1-2, with 8 bases matching TRBD1. The CDR3 is made up of 13 amino acids. Germline values: CDR1 MNHNS, CDR2 SASEGT. V trimming: 6 bases; J trimming: 4 bases; junction bases outside the gene matches: 4.

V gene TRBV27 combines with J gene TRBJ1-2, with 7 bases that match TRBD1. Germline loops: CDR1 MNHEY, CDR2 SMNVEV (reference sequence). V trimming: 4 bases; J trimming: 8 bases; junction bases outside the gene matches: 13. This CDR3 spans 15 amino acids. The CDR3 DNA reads TGTGCCAGCAGTTCGGACAGGTTTTGGATCAGCGGCTACACCTTC. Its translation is CASSSDRFWISGYTF.

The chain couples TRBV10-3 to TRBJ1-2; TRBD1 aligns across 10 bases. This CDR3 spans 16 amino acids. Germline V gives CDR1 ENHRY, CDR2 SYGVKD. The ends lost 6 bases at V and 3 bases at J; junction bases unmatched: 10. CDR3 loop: CAISPDRGFKDYGYTF. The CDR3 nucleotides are TGTGCCATCAGCCCGGACAGGGGGTTTAAAGACTATGGCTACACCTTC.

CDR3 nucleotides: TGTGCCAGCTCACCGGGACTAGCGGGATCCTCGGGAGATACGCAGTATTTT. Translating gives CASSPGLAGSSGDTQYF. The chain couples TRBV18 to TRBJ2-3; the match to TRBD2 covers 13 bases. The CDR3 consists of 17 residues. CDR1 KGHSH and CDR2 LQKENI come from the germline V gene. V lost 3 bases, J lost 5 bases, and 8 bases stayed unmatched. Full variable domain (remainder filled in from reference TRBV18 and TRBJ2-3): NAGVMQNPRHLVRRRGQEARLRCSPMKGHSHVYWYRQLPEEGLKFMVYLQKENIIDESGMPKERFSAEFPKEGPSILRIQQVVRGDSAAYFCASSPGLAGSSGDTQYFGPGTRLTVL.

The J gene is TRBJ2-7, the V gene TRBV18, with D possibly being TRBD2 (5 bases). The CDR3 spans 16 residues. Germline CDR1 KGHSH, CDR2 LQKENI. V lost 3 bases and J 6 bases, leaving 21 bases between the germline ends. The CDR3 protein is CASSPVPGFGSSEQYF. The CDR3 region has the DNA TGTGCCAGCTCACCCGTTCCGGGATTTGGATCTTCCGAGCAGTACTTC.

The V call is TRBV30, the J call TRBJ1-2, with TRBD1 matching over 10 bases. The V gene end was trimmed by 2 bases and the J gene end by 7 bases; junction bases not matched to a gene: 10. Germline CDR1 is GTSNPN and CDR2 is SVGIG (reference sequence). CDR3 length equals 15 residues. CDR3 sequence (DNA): TGTGCCTGGAGTTTAGAAGGGACAGGGGCAAGTGGCTACACCTTC. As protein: CAWSLEGTGASGYTF.

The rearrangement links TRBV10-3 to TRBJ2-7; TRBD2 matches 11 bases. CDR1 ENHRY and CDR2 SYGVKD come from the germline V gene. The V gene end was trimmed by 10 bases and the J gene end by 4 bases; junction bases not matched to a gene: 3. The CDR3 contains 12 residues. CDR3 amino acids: CATLAGGYEQYF. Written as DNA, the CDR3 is TGTGCCACCCTAGCGGGAGGTTACGAGCAGTACTTC.

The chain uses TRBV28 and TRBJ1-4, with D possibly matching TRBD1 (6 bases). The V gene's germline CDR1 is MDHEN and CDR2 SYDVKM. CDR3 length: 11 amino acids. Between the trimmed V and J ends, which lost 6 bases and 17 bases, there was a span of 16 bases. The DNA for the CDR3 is TGTGCCAGCAGGAGAACAGGGAAGACATTTTTT. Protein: CASRRTGKTFF.

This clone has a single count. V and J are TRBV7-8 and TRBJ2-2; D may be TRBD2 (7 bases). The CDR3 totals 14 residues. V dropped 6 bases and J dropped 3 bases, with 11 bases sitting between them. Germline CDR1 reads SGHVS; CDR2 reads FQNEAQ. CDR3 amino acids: CASRGGGYTGELFF. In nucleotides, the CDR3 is TGTGCCAGCAGGGGAGGGGGATACACCGGGGAGCTGTTTTTT.

CDR3 sequence (DNA): TGCGCCAGCAGCTCTAGCGGGAGGAACACAGATACGCAGTATTTT. This translates into CASSSSGRNTDTQYF. This sequence joins TRBV5-1 and TRBJ2-3; 11 bases agree with TRBD2. V shed 3 bases and J 2 bases; nucleotides not matched to a gene: 2. This CDR3 is 15 amino acids long. Germline assignment: CDR1 SGHRS and CDR2 YFSETQ.

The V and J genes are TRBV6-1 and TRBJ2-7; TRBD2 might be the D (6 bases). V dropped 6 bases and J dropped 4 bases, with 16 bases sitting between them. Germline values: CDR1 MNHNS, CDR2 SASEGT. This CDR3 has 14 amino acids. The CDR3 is CASSRAGTEYEQYF. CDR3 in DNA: TGTGCCAGCAGCAGAGCCGGGACTGAGTACGAGCAGTACTTC.

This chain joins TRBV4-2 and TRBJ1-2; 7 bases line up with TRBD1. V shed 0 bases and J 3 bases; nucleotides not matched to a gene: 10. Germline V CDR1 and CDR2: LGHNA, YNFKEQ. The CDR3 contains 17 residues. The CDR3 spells CASSQDEGAGVYYGYTF. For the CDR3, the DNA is TGTGCCAGCAGCCAAGATGAGGGGGCCGGCGTATACTATGGCTACACCTTC.